A selection of T cell receptor beta chains follows, all from one sample in a study of cytomegalovirus exposure and HLA in healthy donors. TCRdb's copy holds only in-frame clones and misses some; the assay was immunoSEQ multiplex PCR. This repertoire shows 100,000 or so clones, 80% to 90% found once; its top ten account for over 1.1%. The source material was PBMCs. The receptors stem from a man between 40 and 49 years old in good health and CMV-seronegative. Each CDR3 is given with its conserved first and last residue. A D gene is named only where the DNA matches it firmly. Some rows mark clone size as missing; the rest say once, few, many or name a class of expanded clone.

J,V,D,size,CDR3,DNA
TRBJ1-2,TRBV28,.,once,CASSLSGGPRGGGYTF,TGTGCCAGCAGTTTATCCGGGGGGCCCCGGGGTGGCGGCTACACCTTC
TRBJ1-2,TRBV6-1,.,.,CASSGGAGSIYGYTF,TGTGCCAGCAGCGGGGGGGCAGGGTCGATTTATGGCTACACCTTC
TRBJ1-3,TRBV19,TRBD1,.,CASNPMGQAGNTIYF,TGTGCCAGTAACCCTATGGGACAGGCTGGAAACACCATATATTTT
TRBJ1-6,TRBV7-2,.,.,CASSTSPGSPLHF,TGTGCCAGCAGCACCAGCCCGGGGTCACCCCTCCACTTT
TRBJ2-7,TRBV7-2,.,.,CASSPGEPYEQYF,TGTGCCAGCAGCCCCGGGGAGCCCTACGAGCAGTACTTC
TRBJ2-7,TRBV6-5,TRBD2,.,CASRNPGGAYEQYF,TGTGCCAGCAGGAACCCGGGGGGAGCCTACGAGCAGTACTTC
TRBJ1-6,TRBV23-1,TRBD1,.,CASSQPVPKIGQGLRSPLHF,TGCGCCAGCAGTCAACCGGTCCCCAAAATCGGACAGGGTTTGCGTTCACCCCTCCACTTT
TRBJ2-2,TRBV12-5,.,.,CASGLMNLRGEKTGELFF,TGTGCTAGTGGTTTGATGAACCTCAGGGGGGAAAAAACCGGGGAGCTGTTTTTT
TRBJ1-2,TRBV10-2,.,few,CASGGGGGNYGYTF,TGCGCCAGTGGGGGGGGTGGGGGGAACTATGGCTACACCTTC
TRBJ2-3,TRBV7-2,.,.,CASSLAGHPTDTQYF,TGTGCCAGCAGCCTTGCGGGGCACCCCACAGATACGCAGTATTTT
TRBJ2-7,TRBV19,TRBD1,.,CASSATGTSYEQYF,TGTGCCAGTAGCGCGACAGGGACATCCTACGAGCAGTACTTC
TRBJ1-4,TRBV2,.,.,CASSSDRNEKLFF,TGTGCCAGCAGCTCAGACAGAAATGAAAAACTGTTTTTT
TRBJ1-5,TRBV5-6,.,.,CASSKRGGNSNQPQHF,TGTGCCAGCAGCAAAAGGGGGGGGAATAGCAATCAGCCCCAGCATTTT
TRBJ2-3,TRBV4-1,TRBD2,.,CASSRLAVGTDTQYF,TGCGCCAGCAGCCGGCTAGCGGTAGGGACAGATACGCAGTATTTT
TRBJ1-1,TRBV5-5,.,.,CASSLAGGWGSMNTEAFF,TGTGCCAGCAGCTTGGCGGGGGGCTGGGGATCCATGAACACTGAAGCTTTCTTT
TRBJ2-2,TRBV6-1,.,.,CASSPDPHTGELFF,TGTGCCAGCAGTCCAGATCCTCACACCGGGGAGCTGTTTTTT
TRBJ2-1,TRBV14,.,.,CASSQEAAGRYNEQFF,TGTGCCAGCAGCCAAGAAGCCGCAGGGAGGTACAATGAGCAGTTCTTC
TRBJ2-5,TRBV9,TRBD2,.,CASSPPSGGGIQETQYF,TGTGCCAGCAGCCCGCCTTCTGGCGGGGGGATCCAAGAGACCCAGTACTTC
TRBJ2-7,TRBV19,TRBD1,.,CASSIARDRASYEQYF,TGTGCCAGTAGTATAGCCCGGGACAGGGCCTCCTACGAGCAGTACTTC
TRBJ2-7,TRBV7-9,TRBD2,few,CASNPGGGAYEQYF,TGTGCCAGCAACCCAGGTGGGGGGGCCTACGAGCAGTACTTC